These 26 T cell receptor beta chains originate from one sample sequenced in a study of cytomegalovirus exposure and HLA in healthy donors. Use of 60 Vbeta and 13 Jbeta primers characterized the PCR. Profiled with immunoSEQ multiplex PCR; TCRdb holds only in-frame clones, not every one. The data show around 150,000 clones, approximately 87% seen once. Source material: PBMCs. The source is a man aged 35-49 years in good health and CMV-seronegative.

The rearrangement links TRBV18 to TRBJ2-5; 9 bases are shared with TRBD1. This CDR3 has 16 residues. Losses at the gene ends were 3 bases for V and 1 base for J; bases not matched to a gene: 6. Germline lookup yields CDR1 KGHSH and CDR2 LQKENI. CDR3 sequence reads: CASSPPGQGSQETQYF. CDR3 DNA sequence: TGTGCCAGCTCACCTCCGGGACAGGGAAGCCAAGAGACCCAGTACTTC.

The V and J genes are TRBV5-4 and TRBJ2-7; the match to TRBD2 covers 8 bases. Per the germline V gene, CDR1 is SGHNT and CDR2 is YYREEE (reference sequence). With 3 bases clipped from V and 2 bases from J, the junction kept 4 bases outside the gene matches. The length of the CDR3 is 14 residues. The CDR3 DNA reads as TGTGCCAGCAGCTGGAGCGGGGGTGCCTACGAGCAGTACTTC. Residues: CASSWSGGAYEQYF.

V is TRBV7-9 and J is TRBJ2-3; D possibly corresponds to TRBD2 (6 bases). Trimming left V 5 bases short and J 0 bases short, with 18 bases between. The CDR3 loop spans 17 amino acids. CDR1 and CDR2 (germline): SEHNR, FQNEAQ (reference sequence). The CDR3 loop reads CASSPRGGADSTDTQYF. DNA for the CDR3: TGTGCCAGCAGCCCGCGGGGAGGAGCGGATAGCACAGATACGCAGTATTTT.

The CDR3 is CASSPLNPGAGPDTQYF. In DNA, the CDR3 is TGTGCCAGCTCACCACTCAACCCGGGAGCGGGCCCAGATACGCAGTATTTT. V gene TRBV18 combines with J gene TRBJ2-3; the D gene is possibly TRBD2 (6 bases). Between the trimmed V and J ends, which lost 1 base and 4 bases, there was a span of 18 bases. The CDR3 is 17 amino acids. From germline, CDR1 is KGHSH and CDR2 LQKENI.

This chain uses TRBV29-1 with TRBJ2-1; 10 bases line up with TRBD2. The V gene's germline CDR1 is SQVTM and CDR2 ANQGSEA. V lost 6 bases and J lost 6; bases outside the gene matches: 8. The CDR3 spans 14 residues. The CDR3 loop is CSVSLAGAVNEQFF. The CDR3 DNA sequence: TGCAGCGTCTCCCTAGCGGGAGCGGTCAATGAGCAGTTCTTC.

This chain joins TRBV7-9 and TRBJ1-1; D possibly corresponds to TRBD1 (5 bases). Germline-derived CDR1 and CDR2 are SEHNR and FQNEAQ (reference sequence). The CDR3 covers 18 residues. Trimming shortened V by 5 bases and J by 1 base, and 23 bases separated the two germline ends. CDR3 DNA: TGTGCCAGCAGCGCATGGGGCCGGGGGGTGGTTGGGAACACTGAAGCTTTCTTT. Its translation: CASSAWGRGVVGNTEAFF.

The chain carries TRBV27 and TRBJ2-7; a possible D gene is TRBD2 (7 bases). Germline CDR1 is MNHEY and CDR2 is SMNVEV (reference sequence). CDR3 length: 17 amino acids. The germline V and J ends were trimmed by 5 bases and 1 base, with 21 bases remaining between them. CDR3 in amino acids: CASSPLPLGGLSYEQYF. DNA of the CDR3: TGTGCCAGCAGTCCTCTCCCGCTGGGGGGGCTTTCCTACGAGCAGTACTTC.

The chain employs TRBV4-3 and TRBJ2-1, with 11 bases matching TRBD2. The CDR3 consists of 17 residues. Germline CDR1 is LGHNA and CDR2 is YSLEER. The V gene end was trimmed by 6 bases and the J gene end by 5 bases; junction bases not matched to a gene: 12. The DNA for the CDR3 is TGCGCCAGCAGTACCTACCCTAGCGGGAGGTTCGACAATGAGCAGTTCTTC. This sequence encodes CASSTYPSGRFDNEQFF.

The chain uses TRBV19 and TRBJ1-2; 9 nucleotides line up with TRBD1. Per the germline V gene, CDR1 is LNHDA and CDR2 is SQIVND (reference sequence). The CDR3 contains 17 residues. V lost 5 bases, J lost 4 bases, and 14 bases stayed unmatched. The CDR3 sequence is CASSPRDRAPEGYGYTF. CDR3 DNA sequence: TGTGCCAGTAGTCCCCGGGACAGGGCGCCGGAGGGCTATGGCTACACCTTC. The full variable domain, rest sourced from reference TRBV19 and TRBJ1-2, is DGGITQSPKYLFRKEGQNVTLSCEQNLNHDAMYWYRQDPGQGLRLIYYSQIVNDFQKGDIAEGYSVSREKKESFPLTVTSAQKNPTAFYLCASSPRDRAPEGYGYTFGSGTRLTVV.

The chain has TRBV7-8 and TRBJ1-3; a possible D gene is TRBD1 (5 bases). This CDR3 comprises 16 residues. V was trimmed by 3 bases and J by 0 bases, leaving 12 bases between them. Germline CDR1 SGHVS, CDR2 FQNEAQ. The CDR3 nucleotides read TGTGCCAGCAGCTTGGGGGGTCCTTTCTCTGGAAACACCATATATTTT. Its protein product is CASSLGGPFSGNTIYF.

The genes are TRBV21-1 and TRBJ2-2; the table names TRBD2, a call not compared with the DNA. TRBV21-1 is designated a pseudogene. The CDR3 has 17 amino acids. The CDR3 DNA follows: TGTGCCAGCACCATTCGTTCCGGGAGCTCTGGTACCGGGGAGCTGTTTTTT. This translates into CASTIRSGSSGTGELFF.

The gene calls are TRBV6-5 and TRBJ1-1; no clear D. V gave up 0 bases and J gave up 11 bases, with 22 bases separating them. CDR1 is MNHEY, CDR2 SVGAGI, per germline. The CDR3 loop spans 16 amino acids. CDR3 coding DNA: TGTGCCAGCAGTTACTCCCCGAGAAGGGAGAGAATGCCGGCTTTCTTT. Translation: CASSYSPRRERMPAFF.

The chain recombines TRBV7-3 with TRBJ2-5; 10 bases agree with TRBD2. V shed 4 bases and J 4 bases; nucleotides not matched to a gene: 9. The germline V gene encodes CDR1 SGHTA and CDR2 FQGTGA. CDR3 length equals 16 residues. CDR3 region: CASSSRIAGGLETQYF. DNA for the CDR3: TGTGCCAGCAGCTCCCGGATAGCGGGGGGTTTAGAGACCCAGTACTTC.

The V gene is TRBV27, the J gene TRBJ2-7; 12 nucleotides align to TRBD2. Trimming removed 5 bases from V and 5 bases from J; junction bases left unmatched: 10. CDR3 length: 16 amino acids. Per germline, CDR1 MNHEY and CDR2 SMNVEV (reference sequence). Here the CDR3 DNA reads TGTGCCAGCAGTCCGCGGGCTAGCGGGAGGGCCAACGAGCAGTACTTC. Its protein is CASSPRASGRANEQYF.

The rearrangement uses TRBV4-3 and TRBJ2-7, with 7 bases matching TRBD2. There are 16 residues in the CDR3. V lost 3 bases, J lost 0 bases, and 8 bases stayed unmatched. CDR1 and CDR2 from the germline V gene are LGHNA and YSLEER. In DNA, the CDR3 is TGCGCCAGCAGCCACAACGCGGGGGAGAGCTCCTACGAGCAGTACTTC. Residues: CASSHNAGESSYEQYF.

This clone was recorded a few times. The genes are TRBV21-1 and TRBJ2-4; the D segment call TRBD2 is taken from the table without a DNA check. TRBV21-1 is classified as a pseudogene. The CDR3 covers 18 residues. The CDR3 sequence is CASSKVPPGGKAKNIQYF. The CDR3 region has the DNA TGTGCCAGCAGCAAAGTTCCCCCCGGAGGGAAGGCCAAAAACATTCAGTACTTC.

For the CDR3, the DNA is TGTGCCAGCAGCGCGGGGGTAGATAGCAATCAGCCCCAGCATTTT. It yields the protein CASSAGVDSNQPQHF. The rearrangement links TRBV9 to TRBJ1-5; tentatively, D is TRBD1 (5 bases). The ends were cut back, 3 bases at V and 0 bases at J, with 10 bases in the middle. The CDR3 totals 15 residues. Germline-derived CDR1 and CDR2 are SGDLS and YYNGEE.

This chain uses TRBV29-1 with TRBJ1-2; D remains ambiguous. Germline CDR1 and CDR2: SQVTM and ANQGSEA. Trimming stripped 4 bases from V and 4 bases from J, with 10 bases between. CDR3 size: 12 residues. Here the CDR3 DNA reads TGCAGCGTTGTGTGGGCCCCCTATGGCTACACCTTC. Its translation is CSVVWAPYGYTF. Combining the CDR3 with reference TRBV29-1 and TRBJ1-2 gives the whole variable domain SAVISQKPSRDICQRGTSLTIQCQVDSQVTMMFWYRQQPGQSLTLIATANQGSEATYESGFVIDKFPISRPNLTFSTLTVSNMSPEDSSIYLCSVVWAPYGYTFGSGTRLTVV.

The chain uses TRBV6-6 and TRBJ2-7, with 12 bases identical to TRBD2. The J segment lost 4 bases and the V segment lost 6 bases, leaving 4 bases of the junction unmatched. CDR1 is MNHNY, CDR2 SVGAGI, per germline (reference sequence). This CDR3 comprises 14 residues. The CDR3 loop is CASRRTSGIYEQYF. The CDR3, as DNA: TGTGCCAGCAGGAGGACTAGCGGGATTTACGAGCAGTACTTC.

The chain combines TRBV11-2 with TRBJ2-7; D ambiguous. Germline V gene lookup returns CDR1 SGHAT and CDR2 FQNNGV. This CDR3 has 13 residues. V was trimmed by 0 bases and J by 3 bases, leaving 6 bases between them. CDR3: CASSLDLNYEQYF. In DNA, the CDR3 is TGTGCCAGCAGCTTAGACCTTAACTACGAGCAGTACTTC.

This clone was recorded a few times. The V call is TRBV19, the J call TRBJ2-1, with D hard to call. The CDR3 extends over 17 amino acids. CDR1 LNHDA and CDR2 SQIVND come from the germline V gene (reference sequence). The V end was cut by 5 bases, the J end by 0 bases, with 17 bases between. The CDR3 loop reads CASSVPIHSSSYNEQFF. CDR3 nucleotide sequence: TGTGCCAGTAGTGTCCCCATTCACTCGAGCTCCTACAATGAGCAGTTCTTC. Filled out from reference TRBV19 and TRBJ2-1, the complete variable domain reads DGGITQSPKYLFRKEGQNVTLSCEQNLNHDAMYWYRQDPGQGLRLIYYSQIVNDFQKGDIAEGYSVSREKKESFPLTVTSAQKNPTAFYLCASSVPIHSSSYNEQFFGPGTRLTVL.

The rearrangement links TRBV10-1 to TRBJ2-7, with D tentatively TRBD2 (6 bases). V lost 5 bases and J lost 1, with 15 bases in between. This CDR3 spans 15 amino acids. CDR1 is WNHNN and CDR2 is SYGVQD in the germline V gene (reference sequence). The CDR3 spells CASSRDSSPSYEQYF. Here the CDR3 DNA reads TGCGCCAGCAGTCGGGACTCCTCCCCTTCCTACGAGCAGTACTTC.

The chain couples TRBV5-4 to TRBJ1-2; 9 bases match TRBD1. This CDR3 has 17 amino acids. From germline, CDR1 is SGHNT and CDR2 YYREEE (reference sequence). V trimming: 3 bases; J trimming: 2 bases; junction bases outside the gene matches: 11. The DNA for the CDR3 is TGTGCCAGCAGCTATTGGGGGGGACAGGGAAGGAACTATGGCTACACCTTC. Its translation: CASSYWGGQGRNYGYTF.

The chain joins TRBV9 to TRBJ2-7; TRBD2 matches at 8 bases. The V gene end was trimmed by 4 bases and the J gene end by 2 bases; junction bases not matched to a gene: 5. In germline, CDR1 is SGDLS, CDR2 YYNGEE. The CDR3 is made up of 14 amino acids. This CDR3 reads CASSPSGGAYEQYF. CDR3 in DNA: TGTGCCAGCAGCCCATCGGGGGGGGCCTACGAGCAGTACTTC.

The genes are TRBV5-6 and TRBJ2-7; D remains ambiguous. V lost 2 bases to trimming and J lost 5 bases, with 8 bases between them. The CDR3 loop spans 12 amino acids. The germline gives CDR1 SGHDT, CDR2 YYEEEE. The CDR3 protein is CASSFESNEQYF. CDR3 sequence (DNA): TGTGCCAGCAGCTTCGAGAGTAACGAGCAGTACTTC.

The CDR3 region has the DNA TGTGCCAGCAGTTACTCGATGCGGGTGAGCACAGATACGCAGTATTTT. Its translation is CASSYSMRVSTDTQYF. The rearrangement links TRBV6-5 to TRBJ2-3, with D perhaps TRBD2 (5 bases). The V end was cut by 0 bases, the J end by 0 bases, with 10 bases between. CDR3 length: 16 amino acids. Germline V lookup: CDR1 MNHEY, CDR2 SVGAGI.